These 25 T cell receptor beta chains were all obtained from the same sample, sequenced in a study of OX40 agonist ivuxolimab in advanced cancers. Method: immunoSEQ multiplex PCR; TCRdb's copy keeps in-frame clones and lacks some. This sample has 55,000 to 75,000 clones; 65% to 85% occur once, and the top ten carry under 13%. Material: CD4+ or CD8+ T cells sorted from blood, obtained in a trial of the OX40 agonist ivuxolimab. The source of these receptors is an adult with an advanced solid tumor such as melanoma, head and neck, liver or kidney cancer.

The CDR3 protein is CATSRDAGELFF. The CDR3 DNA sequence: TGTGCCACCAGCAGAGATGCCGGGGAGCTGTTTTTT. The V call is TRBV15, the J call TRBJ2-2; D unclear. CDR1 and CDR2 from the germline V gene are LNHNV and YYDKDF (reference sequence). The germline V and J ends were trimmed by 0 bases and 6 bases, with 2 bases remaining between them. This CDR3 comprises 12 residues. The variable domain in full, completed from reference TRBV15 and TRBJ2-2, reads DAMVIQNPRYQVTQFGKPVTLSCSQTLNHNVMYWYQQKSSQAPKLLFHYYDKDFNNEADTPDNFQSRRPNTSFCFLDIRSPGLGDTAMYLCATSRDAGELFFGEGSRLTVL.

The V call is TRBV2, the J call TRBJ2-5; the D gene is possibly TRBD1 (6 bases). The V gene lost 8 bases and the J gene lost 5 bases, with 12 bases spanning the gap. Germline V CDR1 and CDR2: SNHLY, FYNNEI. This CDR3 comprises 12 residues. CDR3 residues: CASYQGKETQYF. The CDR3 DNA follows: TGTGCCAGCTATCAGGGGAAGGAGACCCAGTACTTC.

V usage is TRBV9 and J usage is TRBJ2-7, with 8 bases aligning to TRBD2. Germline CDR1 is SGDLS and CDR2 is YYNGEE. V was pared by 0 bases and J by 0 bases, with 8 bases of the junction left unmatched. CDR3 length: 17 amino acids. The CDR3 region has the DNA TGTGCCAGCAGCGTAGGGGCTAGCGGGTTTTACTCCTACGAGCAGTACTTC. It translates to CASSVGASGFYSYEQYF.

The J gene is TRBJ1-5, the V gene TRBV5-1; no clear D. V dropped 4 bases and J dropped 0 bases, with 8 bases sitting between them. Germline CDR1 SGHRS, CDR2 YFSETQ. The CDR3 is 14 residues long. CDR3 DNA: TGCGCCAGCAGCCCGGGAGATAGCAATCAGCCCCAGCATTTT. It codes for CASSPGDSNQPQHF.

The chain has TRBV7-2 and TRBJ2-3, with 9 positions matching TRBD2. After removal of 5 bases from V and 0 bases from J, the junction contained 9 bases not matched to a gene. There are 17 residues in the CDR3. Germline-derived CDR1 and CDR2 are SGHTA and FQGNSA. CDR3 in amino acids: CASSVTSGSASTDTQYF. CDR3 nucleotides: TGTGCCAGCAGCGTGACTAGCGGAAGTGCTAGCACAGATACGCAGTATTTT.

The V and J genes are TRBV5-1 and TRBJ2-7; tentative D call: TRBD2 (6 bases). The ends were cut back, 4 bases at V and 0 bases at J, with 14 bases in the middle. The CDR3 length is 15 residues. Germline lookup yields CDR1 SGHRS and CDR2 YFSETQ. The CDR3 sequence: CASSAGRPNSYEQYF. The DNA of the CDR3 is TGCGCCAGCAGCGCGGGACGGCCCAACTCCTACGAGCAGTACTTC.

V and J are TRBV30 and TRBJ1-1; the D is unclear. The ends were cut back, 2 bases at V and 8 bases at J, with 15 bases in the middle. The CDR3 loop spans 13 amino acids. CDR1 is GTSNPN, CDR2 SVGIG, per germline (reference sequence). CDR3 loop: CAWSTPGVGEAFF. CDR3 DNA: TGTGCCTGGAGTACCCCCGGGGTCGGGGAAGCTTTCTTT.

The chain couples TRBV9 to TRBJ1-1, with 8 bases identical to TRBD1. This CDR3 is 18 amino acids long. In germline, CDR1 is SGDLS, CDR2 YYNGEE. Germline trimming cut 3 bases from V and 4 bases from J; bases unmatched to any gene: 17. CDR3 residues: CASSAIRVDRARGTEAFF. In DNA form, the CDR3 reads TGTGCCAGCAGCGCCATTCGGGTGGACAGGGCGAGGGGCACTGAAGCTTTCTTT.

The chain has TRBV28 and TRBJ1-1; TRBD1 agrees at 10 bases. Per the germline V gene, CDR1 is MDHEN and CDR2 is SYDVKM. The CDR3 consists of 15 residues. The V and J ends lost 6 bases and 5 bases, in that order; junction bases with no gene match: 9. As DNA, the CDR3 is TGTGCCAGCAGACCCCTACCGGGACAGGGGACTGAAGCTTTCTTT. It codes for CASRPLPGQGTEAFF.

This clone was observed a few times. This sequence joins TRBV7-9 and TRBJ2-6; no definite D call. Trimming took off 3 bases at V and 4 bases at J, with 16 bases between the two ends. Germline CDR1 is SEHNR and CDR2 is FQNEAQ (reference sequence). The CDR3 loop spans 17 amino acids. The CDR3 DNA reads TGTGCCAGCAGCTTCCTCGGAAAGGTGCCCGGGGCCAACGTCCTGACTTTC. It yields the protein CASSFLGKVPGANVLTF.

V gene TRBV30 combines with J gene TRBJ1-1; D call uncertain. V lost 3 bases, J lost 6 bases, and 11 bases lay in between. This CDR3 has 12 residues. Germline CDR1 and CDR2: GTSNPN and SVGIG (reference sequence). In DNA form, the CDR3 reads TGTGCCTGGAGGTGGCTCGGCTCTGAAGCTTTCTTT. Translation: CAWRWLGSEAFF.

This chain uses TRBV29-1 with TRBJ1-1; 7 bases match TRBD1. The germline CDR1 and CDR2 sequences are SQVTM and ANQGSEA. The CDR3 length is 13 residues. With 4 bases clipped from V and 2 bases from J, the junction kept 4 bases outside the gene matches. The CDR3 DNA reads TGCAGCGTTGCCAGGGGGGGTAACACTGAAGCTTTCTTT. It yields the protein CSVARGGNTEAFF. Combining the CDR3 with reference TRBV29-1 and TRBJ1-1 gives the whole variable domain SAVISQKPSRDICQRGTSLTIQCQVDSQVTMMFWYRQQPGQSLTLIATANQGSEATYESGFVIDKFPISRPNLTFSTLTVSNMSPEDSSIYLCSVARGGNTEAFFGQGTRLTVV.

This clone was counted between two and nine times. The V and J genes are TRBV10-1 and TRBJ2-7; D may be TRBD1 or TRBD2 (6 bases each). The CDR3 consists of 14 residues. The germline gives CDR1 WNHNN, CDR2 SYGVQD (reference sequence). Trimming shortened V by 7 bases and J by 2 bases, and 15 bases separated the two germline ends. The CDR3 DNA follows: TGCGCCAGCATGACAGCCGGGGGCCCCTACGAGCAGTACGTC. Protein: CASMTAGGPYEQYV.

This chain links TRBV21-1 with TRBJ1-2. TRBV21-1 is described as a pseudogene. There are 16 residues in the CDR3. The CDR3 loop is CASSKPRGRAEDGYTF. In nucleotides, the CDR3 is TGTGCCAGCAGCAAACCCAGAGGACGGGCCGAGGATGGCTACACCTTC.

There are a few counts of this clone. The chain carries TRBV7-9 and TRBJ1-2; D gene uncertain. V lost 5 bases, J lost 3 bases, and 10 bases lay in between. CDR1 and CDR2 from the germline V gene are SEHNR and FQNEAQ (reference sequence). The CDR3 consists of 13 residues. CDR3 coding DNA: TGTGCCAGCAGCCCCGGTCTCGACTATGGCTACACCTTC. Residues: CASSPGLDYGYTF.

The V call is TRBV7-2, the J call TRBJ2-5; the D gene could be TRBD1 or TRBD2 (6 bases each). Germline CDR1 SGHTA, CDR2 FQGNSA. V dropped 3 bases and J dropped 2 bases, with 13 bases sitting between them. CDR3 length: 15 amino acids. CDR3: CASSFLGGGQETQYF. The CDR3 DNA reads TGTGCCAGCAGCTTTCTCGGGGGCGGTCAAGAGACCCAGTACTTC.

This chain uses TRBV5-1 with TRBJ2-5, with D uncertain. CDR1 and CDR2 from the germline V gene are SGHRS and YFSETQ. CDR3 size: 12 residues. Trimming pared 0 bases from V and 5 bases from J, leaving 5 bases between. In DNA, the CDR3 is TGCGCCAGCAGCTTGGTAGGGGAGACCCAGTACTTC. Protein sequence: CASSLVGETQYF.

This rearrangement joins TRBV9 to TRBJ2-2; unclear D gene. The CDR3 consists of 12 residues. The V end was cut by 4 bases, the J end by 8 bases, with 9 bases between. The germline gives CDR1 SGDLS, CDR2 YYNGEE. The CDR3 is CASSPQLGELFF. The CDR3 DNA sequence: TGTGCCAGCAGCCCTCAGCTTGGGGAGCTGTTTTTT.

The genes are TRBV18 and TRBJ2-3, with D possibly being TRBD2 (6 bases). CDR1 is KGHSH and CDR2 is LQKENI in the germline V gene. This CDR3 is built from 14 residues. The V end was cut by 2 bases, the J end by 6 bases, with 12 bases between. The CDR3 loop is CASSPGASADTQYF. The CDR3, as DNA: TGTGCCAGCTCACCAGGGGCTAGCGCGGATACGCAGTATTTT.

This rearrangement joins TRBV5-6 to TRBJ2-7, with D possibly TRBD1 on 5 matching bases. The V gene lost 2 bases and the J gene lost 5 bases, with 14 bases spanning the gap. Germline CDR1 reads SGHDT; CDR2 reads YYEEEE. This CDR3 has 14 amino acids. The CDR3 nucleotides are TGTGCCAGCAGCTTTGATCTAGGGGTGGACGAGCAGTACTTC. Its protein product is CASSFDLGVDEQYF.

The chain has TRBV5-1 and TRBJ2-7; 9 bases match TRBD1. From germline, CDR1 is SGHRS and CDR2 YFSETQ. Trimming at V came to 4 bases and at J to 0 bases, leaving 5 bases not matched to a gene. The CDR3 runs 15 residues. The CDR3 DNA sequence: TGCGCCAGCAGCCCCCGGACAGGGGCCTCCTACGAGCAGTACTTC. Translation gives CASSPRTGASYEQYF. Supplemented by reference TRBV5-1 and TRBJ2-7, the full variable domain reads KAGVTQTPRYLIKTRGQQVTLSCSPISGHRSVSWYQQTPGQGLQFLFEYFSETQRNKGNFPGRFSGRQFSNSRSEMNVSTLELGDSALYLCASSPRTGASYEQYFGPGTRLTVT.

V and J are TRBV27 and TRBJ2-7; 8 nucleotides align to TRBD1. This CDR3 spans 15 amino acids. J lost 3 bases, V lost 4 bases, and 8 bases had no gene match. In germline, CDR1 is MNHEY, CDR2 SMNVEV (reference sequence). DNA of the CDR3: TGTGCCAGCAGTTCGACAGGGGCTTTCTTCTACGAGCAGTACTTC. It yields the protein CASSSTGAFFYEQYF.

V gene TRBV5-1 combines with J gene TRBJ2-7; 9 positions agree with TRBD1. Germline V gene sequence: CDR1 SGHRS, CDR2 YFSETQ. This CDR3 region has 14 residues. V lost 4 bases, J lost 5 bases, and 7 bases stayed unmatched. The CDR3 bases are TGCGCCAGCAGCACCGGGACAGGGCGACACGAGCAGTACTTC. Translated, it gives CASSTGTGRHEQYF. Full variable domain (rest looked up from reference TRBV5-1 and TRBJ2-7): KAGVTQTPRYLIKTRGQQVTLSCSPISGHRSVSWYQQTPGQGLQFLFEYFSETQRNKGNFPGRFSGRQFSNSRSEMNVSTLELGDSALYLCASSTGTGRHEQYFGPGTRLTVT.

The chain carries TRBV28 and TRBJ2-3; the D gene could be TRBD1 or TRBD2 (6 bases each). Germline loops: CDR1 MDHEN, CDR2 SYDVKM. The CDR3 spans 14 residues. Trimming took 3 bases from V and 4 from J, leaving 11 bases between them. The CDR3, as DNA: TGTGCCAGCAGTTTTTCGGGGGCCGCAGATACGCAGTATTTT. Protein: CASSFSGAADTQYF.

In this sample, this clone turned up a few times. The chain joins TRBV5-1 to TRBJ2-1, with 7 nucleotides matching TRBD1. Losses at the gene ends were 6 bases for V and 8 bases for J; bases not matched to a gene: 2. Looked up from germline, CDR1 is SGHRS and CDR2 is YFSETQ. This CDR3 contains 11 residues. The DNA for the CDR3 is TGCGCCAGCAAAGGGGGCCATGAGCAGTTCTTC. Residues: CASKGGHEQFF.